This T cell receptor (beta chain) came from a study of a mutant IDH1 vaccine in newly diagnosed glioma. As for the study in general: Across weeks 1, 3, 5, 7, 11, 15, 19 and 23, patients received a vaccination each time, eight in all. Most had both radiotherapy and temozolomide beforehand; others had only one.

This clone was counted between two and nine times. What it binds is unknown. Described time point: week 5, during vaccination. In every dose of vaccine, 300 ug of mutant IDH1 20-mer peptide was given alongside topical imiquimod. Trimming pared 4 bases from V and 0 bases from J, leaving 12 bases between. The germline CDR1 and CDR2 sequences are SNHLY and FYNNEI. This CDR3 spans 16 amino acids. TCRdb's copy holds only in-frame clones and misses some; the assay was immunoSEQ multiplex PCR. The sample lists fewer than 65,000 clones, 70% to 90% occurring once. The specimen was PBMCs, collected from a glioma patient whose treatment included an IDH1 peptide vaccine. The source is a man aged 25 to 40 with glioma. The chain joins TRBV2 to TRBJ2-2, with D possibly matching TRBD1 (5 bases). The CDR3 here is CASSGRQFANTGELFF. The CDR3 region has the DNA TGTGCCAGCAGTGGGCGACAGTTCGCGAACACCGGGGAGCTGTTTTTT.